A single TCR beta chain is shown here with its context. What it recognizes is unknown. The source of the sample is a study of cytomegalovirus exposure and HLA in healthy donors. General study results and limits: Cytomegalovirus-associated status was assigned to some 160 TCR beta chains. A few of the chains that were CMV-associated were confirmed in vitro to be specific for CMV antigens.

From the 120-subject validation cohort, which was separate from the approximately 670-subject first cohort, the donors were drawn. The assay was immunoSEQ multiplex PCR, and TCRdb's table has in-frame clones only and misses some. This sample yields a few hundred thousand clones, of which 80% to 90% are seen a single time; 1% belongs to the top ten. Trimming removed 0 bases from V and 2 bases from J, with 19 bases in between. This CDR3 has 18 residues. Germline CDR1 reads LGHNA; CDR2 reads YSLEER. The TCR comes from a young woman in good health and CMV-seronegative. The sequencing input was PBMCs. The chain links TRBV4-3 to TRBJ2-5, with D possibly being TRBD2 (6 bases). CDR3 nucleotide sequence: TGCGCCAGCAGCCAAGATGGGATCGGGAGACGGGCTCAAGAGACCCAGTACTTC. Its protein product is CASSQDGIGRRAQETQYF.